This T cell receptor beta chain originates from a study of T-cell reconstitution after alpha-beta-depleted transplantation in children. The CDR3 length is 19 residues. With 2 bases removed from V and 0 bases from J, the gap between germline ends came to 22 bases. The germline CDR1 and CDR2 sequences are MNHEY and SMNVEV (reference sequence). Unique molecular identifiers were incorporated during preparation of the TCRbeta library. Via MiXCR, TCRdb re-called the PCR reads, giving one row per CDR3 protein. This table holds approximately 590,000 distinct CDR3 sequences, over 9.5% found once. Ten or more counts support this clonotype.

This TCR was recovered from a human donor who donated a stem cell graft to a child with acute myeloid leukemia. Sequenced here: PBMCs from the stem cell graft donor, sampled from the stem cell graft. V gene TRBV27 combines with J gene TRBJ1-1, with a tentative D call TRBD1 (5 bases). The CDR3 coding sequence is TGTGCCAGCAGTTTACTTCGGCGTACCGGGGGAGGAGTGAACACTGAAGCTTTCTTT. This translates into CASSLLRRTGGGVNTEAFF.